This TCR beta chain emerged from a study of blood T cell repertoires in COVID-19. The CDR3 is made up of 13 amino acids. V lost 4 bases to trimming and J lost 10 bases, with 11 bases between them. Germline V gives CDR1 LNHNV, CDR2 YYDKDF (reference sequence). Generated by immunoSEQ multiplex PCR, the TCRdb table keeps only in-frame clones and is missing some. This sample yields some 400,000 clones, of which around 90% are seen a single time; 6% to 7.5% belongs to the top ten. This TCR was sampled from a man between 18 and 29 years old with active or convalescent COVID-19. Sequences were obtained from peripheral blood. The chain joins TRBV15 to TRBJ1-6; D might be TRBD1 (6 bases). As DNA, the CDR3 is TGTGCCACCAGCACTTTAGGGGGATCACCCCTCCACTTT. This codes for CATSTLGGSPLHF.